The T cell receptor (beta chain) described here comes from a study of blood T cell repertoires in COVID-19. Study summary: COVID-19 samples from acute and convalescent phases originated in the United States, Italy and Spain. T cells, B-cell-depleted T cells, or PBMCs provided the cDNA or gDNA that served as material.

The CDR3 extends over 17 amino acids. CDR1 and CDR2 (germline): SGHRS, YFSETQ. The V and J ends lost 4 bases and 1 base respectively, with 20 bases between them. Per the original data handling: Scientists estimated how many nucleated cells there were by amplifying reference gene primers. Generated by immunoSEQ multiplex PCR, the TCRdb table keeps only in-frame clones and is missing some. That table furnishes V, J and clone size, whereas the DNA furnished D and trimming. The table has 100,000 or so clones, 90% to 95% seen once; the top ten hold 3.5% to 4%. This clone occurred once. The sample consisted of peripheral blood. This TCR was recovered from a woman in her forties or fifties in a cohort sampled during active COVID-19. This chain links TRBV5-1 with TRBJ1-2, with D hard to call. The CDR3 here is CASSVDGLSLNNYGYTF. The CDR3 coding sequence is TGCGCCAGCAGCGTGGACGGACTATCCCTTAATAACTATGGCTACACCTTC.